This T cell receptor beta chain was retrieved from a study of cytomegalovirus exposure and HLA in healthy donors. This CDR3 contains 15 residues. Germline CDR1 SGHRS, CDR2 YFSETQ. V lost 0 bases, J lost 2 bases, and 1 base stayed unmatched. Study-level points and caveats: Testing in vitro showed a few CMV-associated chains specific for CMV antigens. Indistinguishable V segments, including TRBV6-2 and TRBV6-3, were excluded. Rarity marked most TCR sequences, yet some public TCRs occurred in many donors. Information on immune exposure was restricted to one variable (CMV serostatus).

The PCR had 60 Vbeta and 13 Jbeta primers. Measured with immunoSEQ multiplex PCR; TCRdb has only the in-frame clones, and not every one. The data contain about 69,000 clones, about 75% of them singletons. About this clone itself: The antigen remains undetermined.

V and J are TRBV5-1 and TRBJ2-2, with 7 positions matching TRBD1. The TCR sequence derives from a man between 18 and 29 years old in good health and CMV-seronegative. The sequenced sample was PBMCs. CDR3 coding DNA: TGCGCCAGCAGCTTGGTAGGGGGCAACACCGGGGAGCTGTTTTTT. Encoded protein: CASSLVGGNTGELFF.